This T cell receptor (beta chain) was captured by sequencing in a study of identical twins. General study findings and limits: Conclusions were drawn cross-sectionally by statistical analysis, without following the same donors.

Remarks on this clonotype: Its antigen is not known.

This CDR3 region has 15 residues. Trimming stripped 0 bases from V and 6 bases from J, with 16 bases between. Germline V gene data show CDR1 as SGHRS and CDR2 as YFSETQ. cDNA molecules carried unique molecular identifiers, and template switching added a universal primer site. TCRdb reanalysed the 5' RACE reads using MiXCR and keeps one entry per CDR3 protein. Among about 280,000 distinct CDR3 sequences listed, around 8.8% were seen once. The data were also submitted as part of a second study, on yellow fever vaccine responses in identical twins. Per that paper: Reported findings indicate that twins' vaccine T cell responses seemed partially convergent, partially personalized.

This receptor was obtained from a woman aged 18-29 years in good health. The chain uses TRBV5-1 and TRBJ2-7; D may be TRBD2 (6 bases). Sequenced input: memory (CD45RO+) T cells sorted from blood. CDR3 protein: CASSLASGLHLEQYF. CDR3 in DNA: TGCGCCAGCAGCTTGGCCAGCGGGTTACATCTCGAGCAGTACTTC.